This T cell receptor beta chain is drawn from a study of T cell responses to AZD1222 COVID-19 vaccine. This CDR3 spans 14 amino acids. CDR1 is SEHNR, CDR2 FQNEAQ, per germline (reference sequence). V lost 3 bases, J lost 5 bases, and 4 bases stayed unmatched. Study results and caveats: No repertoire was sampled before or during the peak T cell response, only after it. Spike-specific TCRs gained breadth and depth after people received two AZD1222 doses. A mostly white British donor set with more females was recruited, and clonal diversity was possibly underestimated. Only a handful of AZD1222 recipients, six or seven in all, had baseline seropositivity.

Repertoires were generated with immunoSEQ multiplex PCR, while TCRdb's copy carries only in-frame clones and drops some. The sample shows approximately 60,000 clones, 80% to 90% of them seen only once. A note on this clone: Its target is unknown.

The sequence was collected from an adult in good health. Sequenced here: peripheral blood, sampled on day 0 of AZD1222 vaccination. The genes are TRBV7-9 and TRBJ2-7, with 10 positions matching TRBD1. The CDR3 here is CASSLGQGNNEQYF. The CDR3 DNA sequence: TGTGCCAGCAGCTTGGGACAGGGGAATAACGAGCAGTACTTC.